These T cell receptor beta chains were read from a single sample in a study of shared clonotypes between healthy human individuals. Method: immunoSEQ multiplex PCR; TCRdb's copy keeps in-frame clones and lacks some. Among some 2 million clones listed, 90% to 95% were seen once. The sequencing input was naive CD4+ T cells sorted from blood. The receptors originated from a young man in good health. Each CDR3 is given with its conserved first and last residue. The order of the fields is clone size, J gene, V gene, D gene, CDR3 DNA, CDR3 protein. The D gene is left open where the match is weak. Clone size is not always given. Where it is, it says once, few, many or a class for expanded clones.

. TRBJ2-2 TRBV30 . TGTGCCTGGAGGTGGGGTTACTCAAGCACGAACACCGGGGAGCTGTTTTTT CAWRWGYSSTNTGELFF
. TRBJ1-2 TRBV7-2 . TGTGCCAGCAGCTTAGCAGACAGGAAATATGGCTACACCTTC CASSLADRKYGYTF
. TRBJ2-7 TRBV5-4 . TGTGCCAGCAGCGACGGACAGAGTACCGAGCAGTACTTC CASSDGQSTEQYF
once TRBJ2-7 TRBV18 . TGTGCCAGCTCACCACCCAGTACTAGTTCCTACGAGCAGTACTTC CASSPPSTSSYEQYF
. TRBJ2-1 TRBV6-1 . TGTGCCAGCAGCCCCCTCAATGAGCAGTTCTTC CASSPLNEQFF
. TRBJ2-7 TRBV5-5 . TGTGCCAGCAGCGAGACTCCCACAAACTTCATTTACGAGCAGTACTTC CASSETPTNFIYEQYF
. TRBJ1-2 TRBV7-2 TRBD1 TGTGCCAGCAGCCGAGGAACCCCGACAGGGAACTATGGCTACACCTTC CASSRGTPTGNYGYTF
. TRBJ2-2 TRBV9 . TGTGCCAGCAGCCCTCTGGCAGGGGTGAACGGGGAGCTGTTTTTT CASSPLAGVNGELFF
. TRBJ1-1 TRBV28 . TGTGCCAGCAGTTCAAGGGTACCGACAGGAATTGAAGCTTTCTTT CASSSRVPTGIEAFF
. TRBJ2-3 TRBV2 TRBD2 TGTGCCAGCAGTTCTTTGGGCTCGGGGGGAACAGATACGCAGTATTTT CASSSLGSGGTDTQYF
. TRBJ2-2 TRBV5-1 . TGCGCCAGCAGCTTGGCCACAGGGAACACCGGGGAGCTGTTTTTT CASSLATGNTGELFF
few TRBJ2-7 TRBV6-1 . TGTGCCAGCAGTGAGACTTGGGAGCAGTACTTC CASSETWEQYF
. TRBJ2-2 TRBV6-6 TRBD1 TGTGCCAGCAGATTCGACAGGGCTCTGTTCGGGGAGCTGTTTTTT CASRFDRALFGELFF
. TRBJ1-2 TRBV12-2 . TGTGCAAGTCGCTTAGCGTCCGACAGGGCCTATGGCTACACCTTC CASRLASDRAYGYTF
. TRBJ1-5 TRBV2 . TGTGCCAGCAGTGAAAGGGGAATGGGGGGCAATCAGCCCCAGCATTTT CASSERGMGGNQPQHF
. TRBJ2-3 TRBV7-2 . TGTGCCAGCAGTTCCCGGGGGGCCCCCACAGATACGCAGTATTTT CASSSRGAPTDTQYF
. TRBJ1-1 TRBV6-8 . TGTGCCAGCAGTTACAGTAAAAGAAAAGCCACGAACACTGAAGCTTTCTTT CASSYSKRKATNTEAFF
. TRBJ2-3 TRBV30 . TGTGCCTGGATGATTTCTGGGGCAGATACGCAGTATTTT CAWMISGADTQYF
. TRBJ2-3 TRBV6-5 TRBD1 TGTGCCAGCAGGAGAAGGGGGCAAGATACGCAGTATTTT CASRRRGQDTQYF
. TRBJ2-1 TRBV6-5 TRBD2 TGTGCCAGCAGTTACCCGGGGGGAGGTGAGCAGTTCTTC CASSYPGGGEQFF
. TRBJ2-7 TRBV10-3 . TGTGCCATCAGTGACGAGGGTACCCACGAGCAGTACTTC CAISDEGTHEQYF
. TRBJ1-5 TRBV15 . TGTGCCACCAGCAGAGATCTTACGGGGGTTGGTCAGCCCCAGCATTTT CATSRDLTGVGQPQHF
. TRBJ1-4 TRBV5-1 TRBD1 TGCGCCAGCAGCTTGGCCGGGACAGGGAATGAAAAACTGTTTTTT CASSLAGTGNEKLFF
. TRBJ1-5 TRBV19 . TGTGCCAGTAGTATAGGTACGGAGAGAGGGAATCAGCCCCAGCATTTT CASSIGTERGNQPQHF
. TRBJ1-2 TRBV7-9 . TGTGCCAGCAGACCCCGGGACACGTATGGCTACACCTTC CASRPRDTYGYTF
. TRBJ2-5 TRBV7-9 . TGTGCCGACGAGCCGACAGGGACTATAGGGACCCAGTACTTC CADEPTGTIGTQYF
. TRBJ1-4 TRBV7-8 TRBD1 TGTGCCAGCAGCCCGGGGACAGGGGTTTTTGAAAAACTGTTTTTT CASSPGTGVFEKLFF
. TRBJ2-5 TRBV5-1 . TGCGCCAGCAGCCCAGCAAAGTACCAAGAGACCCAGTACTTC CASSPAKYQETQYF
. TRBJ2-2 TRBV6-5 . TGTGCCAGCTGGAGGGGGTCGGGCACCGGGGAGCTGTTTTTT CASWRGSGTGELFF
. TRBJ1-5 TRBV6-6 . TGTGCCAGCAGGGGTGGACGCGGGTCAAATCAGCCCCAGCATTTT CASRGGRGSNQPQHF
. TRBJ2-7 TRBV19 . TGTGCCAGTAGTATAGCTAGGGGCGATTCCTACGAGCAGTACTTC CASSIARGDSYEQYF
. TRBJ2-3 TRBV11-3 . TGTGCCAGCAGCTTAGGGGAAGGAGGGGATAAGTCAGATACGCAGTATTTT CASSLGEGGDKSDTQYF
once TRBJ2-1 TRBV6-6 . TGTGCCAGCAGTCAATTTTCAGGGAGCTACAATGAGCAGTTCTTC CASSQFSGSYNEQFF
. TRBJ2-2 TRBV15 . TGTGCCACCAGCAGAGAAGTTGCGGTAGTCGGGGAGCTGTTTTTT CATSREVAVVGELFF
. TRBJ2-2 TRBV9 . TGTGCCAGCAGCGTAGGGGCTAGCCCGAACACCGGGGAGCTGTTTTTT CASSVGASPNTGELFF
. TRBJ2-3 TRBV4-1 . TGCGCCAGCAGCCAAGTGGCGGGAATGGGCACAGATACGCAGTATTTT CASSQVAGMGTDTQYF
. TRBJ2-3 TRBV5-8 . TGTGCCAGCAGCTTGGGAAGGGTTCGGACAGATACGCAGTATTTT CASSLGRVRTDTQYF
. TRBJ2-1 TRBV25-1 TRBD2 TGTGCCAGCAGTCTCCTCGGGACTAGCGGGAGCCATGAGCAGTTCTTC CASSLLGTSGSHEQFF
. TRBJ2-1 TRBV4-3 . TGCGCCAGCAGCCGGTTACTAGGGACGATGTCCTACAATGAGCAGTTCTTC CASSRLLGTMSYNEQFF
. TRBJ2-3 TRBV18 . TGTGCCAGCTCACCTCCCTCCACAGATACGCAGTATTTT CASSPPSTDTQYF
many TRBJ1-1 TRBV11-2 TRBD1 TGTGCCAGCAGCTCGTTGAACAGGGGGGCCACTGAAGCTTTCTTT CASSSLNRGATEAFF
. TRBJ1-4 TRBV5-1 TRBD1 TGCGCCAGCGGGAAGGACAGGGGAACTAATGAAAAACTGTTTTTT CASGKDRGTNEKLFF
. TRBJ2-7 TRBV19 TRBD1 TGTGCCAGTAGTATCACAGGGACAGGGGTAAACGAGCAGTACTTC CASSITGTGVNEQYF
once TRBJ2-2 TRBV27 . TGTGCCAGCAGAGATAAAGCCGGGGAGCTGTTTTTT CASRDKAGELFF
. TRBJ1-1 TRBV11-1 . TGTGCCAGCAGCTTATCCAGTTCCCCTGTGGGGATGAACACTGAAGCTTTCTTT CASSLSSSPVGMNTEAFF
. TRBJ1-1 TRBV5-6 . TGTGCCAGCAGCCTCGGACTTAACACTGAAGCTTTCTTT CASSLGLNTEAFF
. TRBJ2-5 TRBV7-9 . TGTGCCAGCAGCTTACTAGGGTCGGGGGAGACCCAGTACTTC CASSLLGSGETQYF